These 2 T cell receptor beta chains were sequenced from one sample in a study of T-cell reconstitution after alpha-beta-depleted transplantation in children. Unique molecular identifiers were incorporated into the prepared TCRbeta library. TCRdb analysed the PCR reads with MiXCR anew, one entry per CDR3 protein. Counted here are 200,000 to 250,000 distinct CDR3 sequences, 8% to 9.5% occurring once; the ten biggest clones make up around 6%. The input for sequencing was PBMCs from the stem cell graft donor, taken from the stem cell graft. The receptors here all came from a human donor who donated a stem cell graft to a child with acute lymphoblastic leukemia.

This clonotype was seen a handful of times. This sequence joins TRBV20-1 and TRBJ1-1; D remains ambiguous. CDR1 and CDR2 (germline): DFQATT, SNEGSKA (reference sequence). Trimming removed 5 bases at V and 4 bases at J, with 14 bases between. The CDR3 loop spans 13 amino acids. CDR3 nucleotide sequence: TGCAGTGCTCTCCCCCCTGTGGGCACTGAAGCTTTCTTT. It is translated as CSALPPVGTEAFF.

This clonotype occurred many times. The chain employs TRBV29-1 and TRBJ2-2; a possible D gene is TRBD1 (5 bases). CDR3 size: 16 residues. Trimming left V 6 bases short and J 1 base short, with 18 bases between. Germline V gene sequence: CDR1 SQVTM, CDR2 ANQGSEA. The CDR3 bases are TGCAGCGTCTCCTCAGGGCAGCTCAAGAACACCGGGGAGCTGTTTTTT. Protein sequence: CSVSSGQLKNTGELFF.